Each of the 6 T cell receptor beta chains below was sequenced from the same sample in a study of tumor and adjacent non-tumor tissue in lung cancer. Three rounds of nested PCR, following a modified ARM-PCR protocol, produced the TCRbeta library. TCRdb reprocessed the multiplex PCR reads via MiXCR and lists one record per CDR3 protein. The top ten hold roughly 24% of the sample, which has roughly 220,000 distinct CDR3 sequences, about two thirds seen once. This sample's RNA came from whole unsorted tissue. The source material was lung tumor tissue. These receptors came from a man between 60 and 75 years old with non-small cell lung cancer.

Worth noting for this clonotype: A clone one base away is much larger, so this may be a read error. The chain couples TRBV6-5 to TRBJ1-1; D is perhaps TRBD1 (6 bases). Germline V CDR1 and CDR2: MNHEY, SVGAGI. CDR3 length: 14 residues. CDR3 in amino acids: CASSYNRANTGAFF. In nucleotides, the CDR3 is TGTGCCAGCAGTTACAACAGGGCGAACACTGGAGCTTTCTTT.

Of note for this clonotype: This may be a read error: a much more frequent sequence differs by one nucleotide. V gene TRBV6-6 combines with J gene TRBJ2-7, with TRBD2 matching 16 bases. The V gene end was trimmed by 9 bases and the J gene end by 2 bases; junction bases not matched to a gene: 4. Germline V CDR1 and CDR2: MNHNY, SVGAGI (reference sequence). The CDR3 is made up of 15 amino acids. The CDR3 DNA sequence: TGTGCCAGAAGGGGGACTAGCGGGAGGGCCTACGAGCAGTACTTC. Translating it yields CARRGTSGRAYEQYF.

This clonotype was observed once. Lacking the conserved final phenylalanine or tryptophan, this CDR3 likely reflects a read error. This chain links TRBV29-1 with TRBJ1-1, with unresolved D. V lost 7 bases, J lost 10 bases, and 25 bases lay in between. Looked up from germline, CDR1 is SQVTM and CDR2 is ANQGSEA. CDR3 length equals 14 residues. This CDR3 is CSGNDERRYDGAFL. The CDR3 DNA reads TGCAGCGGGAACGACGAGAGGCGATATGACGGAGCTTTCTTA.

CDR3 in DNA: TGCGCCAGCAGCTTGGAGGACAGGGGTCGGGGAAAGCAGTACTTC. Its protein is CASSLEDRGRGKQYF. V usage is TRBV5-1 and J usage is TRBJ2-7; 9 bases are a match to TRBD1. This CDR3 is 15 amino acids long. The V gene's germline CDR1 is SGHRS and CDR2 YFSETQ. V lost 0 bases, J lost 8 bases, and 9 bases stayed unmatched. The variable domain in full, completed from reference TRBV5-1 and TRBJ2-7, reads KAGVTQTPRYLIKTRGQQVTLSCSPISGHRSVSWYQQTPGQGLQFLFEYFSETQRNKGNFPGRFSGRQFSNSRSEMNVSTLELGDSALYLCASSLEDRGRGKQYFGPGTRLTVT.

There are many counts of this clonotype. This chain links TRBV20-1 with TRBJ2-7, with 10 bases fitting TRBD2. J was trimmed by 4 bases and V by 1 base; bases with no gene match: 22. Looked up from germline, CDR1 is DFQATT and CDR2 is SNEGSKA (reference sequence). The CDR3 contains 20 residues. CDR3 protein: CSARAHFDPSSGSLAYEQYF. The CDR3 DNA sequence: TGCAGTGCTAGAGCCCATTTCGACCCATCTAGCGGGAGCTTGGCATACGAGCAGTACTTC.

Turning to this clonotype: An end of the junction does not agree with germline; a read error may underlie this. The chain carries TRBV6-6 and TRBJ2-2; perhaps TRBD2 as D (5 bases). From germline, CDR1 is MNHNY and CDR2 SVGAGI (reference sequence). The CDR3 is 15 residues long. The CDR3 here is CAISSYGVDTRELFF. CDR3 nucleotide sequence: TGTGCCATCAGCTCATACGGGGTCGACACCAGGGAGCTGTTTTTT.